The source of this TCR beta chain is a study of shared clonotypes between healthy human individuals. Turning to the study itself: The study used three CD4 naive, three CD4 memory, two CD8 naive and one CD8 memory plate per donor. Study-wide results and caveats: Measured sharing among donors was expected to vary with sequencing depth. Naive subsets generally exceeded memory subsets in estimated richness. The researchers took only blood, and tissue repertoires probably look different.

Naive CD8 cells lacked CD45RO, underwent positive selection for CCR7 and left out terminally differentiated effector memory CD45RA+ cells. A word on this clone: Its target is not known.

TCRdb's table, derived via immunoSEQ multiplex PCR, lists solely in-frame clones and lacks some. The sample has some 740,000 clones; 80% to 95% are singletons. The V segment lost 1 base and the J segment 0 bases; nucleotides outside the gene matches: 6. Germline V lookup: CDR1 SNHLY, CDR2 FYNNEI. The CDR3 has 17 amino acids. The TCR comes from a man under 40 in good health. Sequenced material: naive CD8+ T cells sorted from blood. The V gene is TRBV2, the J gene TRBJ2-7; TRBD2 matches 10 bases. The DNA for the CDR3 is TGTGCCAGCAGTGAAGTGGGACTAGCGATTGGCTCCTACGAGCAGTACTTC. This translates into CASSEVGLAIGSYEQYF.